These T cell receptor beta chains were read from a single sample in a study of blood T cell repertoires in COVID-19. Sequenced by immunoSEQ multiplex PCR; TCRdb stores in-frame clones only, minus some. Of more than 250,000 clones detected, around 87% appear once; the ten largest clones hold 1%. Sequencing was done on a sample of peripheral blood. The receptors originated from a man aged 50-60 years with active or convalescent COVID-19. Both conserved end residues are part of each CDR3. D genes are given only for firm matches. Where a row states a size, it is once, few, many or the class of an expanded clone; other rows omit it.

CDR3nt: TGTGCCAGCAGTCAGTCCGGGAGGGCCGTGGAGCAGTTCTTC; CDR3aa: CASSQSGRAVEQFF; abundance: -; j_gene: TRBJ2-1; d_gene: TRBD2; v_gene: TRBV25-1
CDR3nt: TGTGCCAGCTCCCCCCGGGCTGAAGCAGGGGAAAAACTGTTTTTT; CDR3aa: CASSPRAEAGEKLFF; abundance: -; j_gene: TRBJ1-4; d_gene: -; v_gene: TRBV18
CDR3nt: TGCGCCAGCAGTGCTTCCGGGACTAGCGGGAGTAGGAATGAGCAGTTCTTC; CDR3aa: CASSASGTSGSRNEQFF; abundance: -; j_gene: TRBJ2-1; d_gene: TRBD2; v_gene: TRBV10-2
CDR3nt: TGTGCCAGCAGCTCCCCGACTAGCGGGAACACAGATACGCAGTATTTT; CDR3aa: CASSSPTSGNTDTQYF; abundance: -; j_gene: TRBJ2-3; d_gene: TRBD2; v_gene: TRBV5-4
CDR3nt: TGTGCCAGCACCGTCAAGCGGGACCAGTGGGGAGAGCAGTACTTC; CDR3aa: CASTVKRDQWGEQYF; abundance: -; j_gene: TRBJ2-7; d_gene: TRBD2; v_gene: TRBV2
CDR3nt: TGTGCCAGCAGACTGGGACAGAACACCGGGGAGCTGTTTTTT; CDR3aa: CASRLGQNTGELFF; abundance: -; j_gene: TRBJ2-2; d_gene: -; v_gene: TRBV28
CDR3nt: TGTGCCAGCAGTGGGACAGGGGGCACCGGGGAGCTGTTTTTT; CDR3aa: CASSGTGGTGELFF; abundance: -; j_gene: TRBJ2-2; d_gene: TRBD1; v_gene: TRBV2
CDR3nt: TGTGCCAGTAAATCCGGACTAGCGGGACCGGAGACCCAGTACTTC; CDR3aa: CASKSGLAGPETQYF; abundance: -; j_gene: TRBJ2-5; d_gene: TRBD2; v_gene: TRBV19
CDR3nt: TGTGCCAGCAGTACCTGGACAGGTAACACTGAAGCTTTCTTT; CDR3aa: CASSTWTGNTEAFF; abundance: -; j_gene: TRBJ1-1; d_gene: TRBD1; v_gene: TRBV6-5
CDR3nt: TGTGCCAGCAGCCAAGAAGCCACAGGACAGCCCCAGCATTTT; CDR3aa: CASSQEATGQPQHF; abundance: once; j_gene: TRBJ1-5; d_gene: -; v_gene: TRBV3-1/TRBV3-2
CDR3nt: TGTGCCAGCAGCAAACAGGATTACGAGCAGTACTTC; CDR3aa: CASSKQDYEQYF; abundance: -; j_gene: TRBJ2-7; d_gene: -; v_gene: TRBV2
CDR3nt: TGTGCCTGGAGTCGTCGGCAGGGTGGTGGCTACACCTTC; CDR3aa: CAWSRRQGGGYTF; abundance: -; j_gene: TRBJ1-2; d_gene: -; v_gene: TRBV30
CDR3nt: TGTGCCAGCAGTCCAGGAACTAGTTTTAGGGATACGCAGTATTTT; CDR3aa: CASSPGTSFRDTQYF; abundance: -; j_gene: TRBJ2-3; d_gene: -; v_gene: TRBV28
CDR3nt: TGTGCCAGCAGCGCGGCCTACCACTACGAGCAGTACTTC; CDR3aa: CASSAAYHYEQYF; abundance: -; j_gene: TRBJ2-7; d_gene: -; v_gene: TRBV6-5